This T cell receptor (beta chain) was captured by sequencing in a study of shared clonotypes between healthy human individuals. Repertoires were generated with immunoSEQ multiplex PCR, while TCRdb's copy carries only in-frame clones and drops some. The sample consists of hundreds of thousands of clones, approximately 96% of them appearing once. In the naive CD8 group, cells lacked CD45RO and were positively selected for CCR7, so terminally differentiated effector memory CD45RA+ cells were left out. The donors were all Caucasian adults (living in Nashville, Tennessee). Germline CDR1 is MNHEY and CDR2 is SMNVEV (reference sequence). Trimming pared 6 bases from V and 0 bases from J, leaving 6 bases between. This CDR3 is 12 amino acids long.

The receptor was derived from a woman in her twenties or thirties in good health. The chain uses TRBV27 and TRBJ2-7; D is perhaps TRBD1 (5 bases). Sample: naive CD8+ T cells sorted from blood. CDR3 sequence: CASRGPSYEQYF. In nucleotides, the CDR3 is TGTGCCAGCAGGGGGCCCTCCTACGAGCAGTACTTC.